This is a list of T cell receptor beta chains from one sample in a study of metastatic and nonmetastatic thyroid tumors. MiXCR re-clonotyped the PCR reads for TCRdb. Of about 92,000 clones detected, under 15% appear once; the ten largest clones hold just over 3.5%. The sample taken for sequencing was blood. These receptors all stem from a female donor with papillary thyroid cancer or a benign thyroid nodule (not recorded which). Some clones in this sample may be carry-over from other donors' samples. CDR3s include the opening cysteine and the closing phenylalanine or tryptophan. D genes are given only for firm matches. Some rows mark clone size as missing; the rest say once, few, many or name a class of expanded clone.

D gene | CDR3 length | J gene | clone size | V gene | CDR3 protein | CDR3 DNA
NA | 15 | TRBJ1-4 | many | TRBV19 | CASSWEGGINEKLFF | TGTGCCAGTAGTTGGGAAGGGGGAATCAATGAAAAACTGTTTTTT
NA | 14 | TRBJ2-7 | NA | TRBV2 | CASSRSGSSYEQCF | TGTGCCAGCAGTCGATCCGGGAGCTCCTACGAGCAGTGCTTC
TRBD1 | 17 | TRBJ2-7 | NA | TRBV16 | CASSSTGGATISGEQYF | TGTGCCAGCAGTTCCACAGGGGGCGCAACTATTTCGGGGGAGCAGTACTTC
NA | 12 | TRBJ2-7 | many | TRBV5-5 | CASSFGIYEQYF | TGTGCCAGCAGCTTCGGGATTTACGAGCAGTACTTC
NA | 12 | TRBJ2-3 | many | TRBV6-1 | CASNGQGDTQYF | TGTGCCAGCAATGGTCAGGGAGATACGCAGTATTTT
TRBD2 | 14 | TRBJ2-7 | many | TRBV28 | CATPTGGPPYEQYF | TGTGCCACCCCGACGGGGGGGCCCCCCTACGAGCAGTACTTC
TRBD2 | 16 | TRBJ2-7 | few | TRBV28 | CASSPRSSGQRNEQYF | TGTGCCAGCAGTCCTCGTTCTAGCGGCCAGAGAAACGAGCAGTACTTC
NA | 14 | TRBJ1-1 | NA | TRBV19 | CASRNGGQGTEAFF | TGTGCCAGTAGGAACGGGGGGCAGGGCACTGAAGCTTTCTTT
NA | 16 | TRBJ1-6 | many | TRBV5-1 | CASSLAIGTPNSPLHF | TGCGCCAGCAGCTTGGCCATCGGGACACCTAATTCACCCCTCCACTTT
TRBD2 | 17 | TRBJ2-5 | few | TRBV20-1 | CSASVGWASGLQETQYF | TGCAGTGCTTCGGTCGGGTGGGCTAGCGGGCTCCAAGAGACCCAGTACTTC
NA | 16 | TRBJ2-5 | NA | TRBV13 | CASSLGIGGPQETQYF | TGTGCCAGCAGCTTAGGGATAGGGGGGCCACAAGAGACCCAGTACTTC
NA | 12 | TRBJ2-1 | NA | TRBV7-9 | CASSLFTEGQFF | TGTGCCAGCAGCTTATTTACCGAGGGGCAGTTCTTC
TRBD2 | 15 | TRBJ2-5 | many | TRBV29-1 | CSVELAGVLGETQYF | TGCAGCGTTGAACTAGCGGGGGTCCTAGGGGAGACCCAGTACTTC
TRBD1 | 15 | TRBJ1-2 | NA | TRBV5-1 | CASSPPGQALGGYTF | TGCGCCAGTAGTCCGCCGGGACAGGCTTTGGGAGGGTACACCTTC
NA | 12 | TRBJ2-1 | many | TRBV6-2/TRBV6-3 | CALKDGYNEQFF | TGTGCCCTTAAGGACGGCTACAATGAGCAGTTCTTC
TRBD1 | 16 | TRBJ2-7 | many | TRBV20-1 | CSAREPRTGVRHEQYF | TGCAGTGCTAGAGAGCCAAGGACAGGGGTTAGGCACGAGCAGTACTTC
TRBD2 | 14 | TRBJ2-1 | many | TRBV20-1 | CSARWLAGGEEQFF | TGCAGTGCTAGGTGGCTAGCGGGGGGTGAGGAGCAGTTCTTC
NA | 11 | TRBJ2-5 | many | TRBV20-1 | CSAGQVGTQYF | TGCAGTGCCGGCCAAGTGGGGACCCAGTACTTC
NA | 13 | TRBJ2-7 | many | TRBV12-3/TRBV12-4 | CASSRPSSYEQYF | TGTGCCAGCAGTCGGCCGAGCTCCTACGAGCAGTACTTC
NA | 19 | TRBJ1-5 | few | TRBV15 | CATSRDRASRFYSNQTQHF | TGTGCCACCAGCAGAGATCGGGCCAGCCGATTCTATAGCAATCAGACCCAGCATTTT
NA | 15 | TRBJ2-3 | many | TRBV2 | CASSEQGWGTDTQYF | TGTGCCAGCAGTGAACAGGGTTGGGGGACAGATACGCAGTATTTT
NA | 16 | TRBJ2-1 | many | TRBV10-2 | CASTSTTSSSYNEQFF | TGCGCCAGTACGTCGACTACCTCGAGCTCCTACAATGAGCAGTTCTTC
NA | 12 | TRBJ1-5 | many | TRBV6-2/TRBV6-3 | CASGEGVQPQHF | TGTGCCAGCGGGGAGGGCGTCCAGCCCCAGCATTTT
NA | 14 | TRBJ2-3 | many | TRBV7-9 | CASSPEGGTDTQYF | TGTGCCAGCAGCCCGGAGGGGGGGACAGATACGCAGTATTTT
TRBD1 | 16 | TRBJ1-5 | NA | TRBV10-1 | CASALGLDRVNQPQHF | TGCGCCAGCGCCCTTGGTCTCGACAGGGTCAATCAGCCCCAGCATTTT
NA | 14 | TRBJ1-3 | many | TRBV2 | CASSEGEMGNTIYF | TGTGCCAGCAGTGAAGGGGAGATGGGAAACACCATATATTTT
NA | 14 | TRBJ2-3 | NA | TRBV9 | CASRVAPSTDTQYF | TGTGCCAGCAGAGTAGCCCCGAGCACAGATACGCAGTATTTT
NA | 13 | TRBJ2-4 | NA | TRBV4-2 | CASSRGGGNIQYF | TGTGCCAGCAGCCGAGGAGGGGGAAACATTCAGTACTTC